A single sample gave rise to the 12 T cell receptor beta chains below, sequenced in a study of OX40 agonist ivuxolimab in advanced cancers. Measured with immunoSEQ multiplex PCR; TCRdb has only the in-frame clones, and not every one. The table includes some 71,000 clones, 80% to 85% detected once. The source material was CD4+ or CD8+ T cells sorted from blood, sampled in a trial of the OX40 agonist ivuxolimab. All receptors come from an adult with an advanced solid tumor such as melanoma, head and neck, liver or kidney cancer.

The CDR3 sequence is CASSRGVQETQYF. The CDR3 DNA follows: TGCGCCAGCAGTCGGGGGGTCCAAGAGACCCAGTACTTC. The chain recombines TRBV5-1 with TRBJ2-5, with 7 positions matching TRBD2. The J segment lost 1 base and the V segment lost 5 bases, leaving 2 bases of the junction unmatched. From germline, CDR1 is SGHRS and CDR2 YFSETQ. The CDR3 loop spans 13 amino acids.

This sequence joins TRBV6-1 and TRBJ1-3; D gene ambiguous. Per the germline V gene, CDR1 is MNHNS and CDR2 is SASEGT. V was trimmed by 8 bases and J by 0 bases, leaving 11 bases between them. CDR3 size: 14 residues. The CDR3 here is CASLSGSSGNTIYF. The CDR3, as DNA: TGTGCCAGCCTCTCCGGGAGCTCTGGAAACACCATATATTTT.

The CDR3 sequence is CASSRGGYSYEQYF. CDR3 coding DNA: TGTGCCAGCAGCCGGGGGGGTTACTCCTACGAGCAGTACTTC. V gene TRBV5-4 combines with J gene TRBJ2-7; 8 bases map to TRBD2. From germline, CDR1 is SGHNT and CDR2 YYREEE (reference sequence). The CDR3 contains 14 residues. V shed 4 bases, J shed 0 bases, and the junction held 3 bases outside the gene matches.

The rearrangement links TRBV21-1 to TRBJ2-7; TRBD2, the table's D call, lacks a check against the DNA. TRBV21-1 is reported as a pseudogene. The CDR3 extends over 13 amino acids. The CDR3 protein is CASSLTGGYEQYF. The CDR3 nucleotides read TGTGCCAGCAGCTTAACGGGGGGGTACGAGCAGTACTTC.

J is TRBJ1-1 and V is TRBV11-2; no reliable D call. CDR1 SGHAT and CDR2 FQNNGV come from the germline V gene. The CDR3 runs 14 residues. V gave up 2 bases and J gave up 2 bases, with 9 bases separating them. Written as DNA, the CDR3 is TGTGCCAGCAGCTTAAGGAGTAGAAACACTGAAGCTTTCTTT. Translating it yields CASSLRSRNTEAFF.

This chain links TRBV27 with TRBJ2-7, with TRBD1 matching over 10 bases. Germline V gives CDR1 MNHEY, CDR2 SMNVEV (reference sequence). J was trimmed by 2 bases and V by 5 bases; bases with no gene match: 6. This CDR3 spans 15 amino acids. The CDR3 protein is CASSPSDRGAYEQYF. CDR3 in DNA: TGTGCCAGCAGTCCTTCGGACAGGGGGGCCTACGAGCAGTACTTC.

This chain links TRBV6-5 with TRBJ1-1; D unresolved. The CDR3 runs to 13 residues. V was clipped by 5 bases and J by 5 bases, with 12 bases between them. Germline assignment: CDR1 MNHEY and CDR2 SVGAGI. CDR3 sequence (DNA): TGTGCCAGCAGTAAAAACAGCCAGACTGAAGCTTTCTTT. It encodes CASSKNSQTEAFF.

This clone was detected once. This chain connects TRBV7-2 to TRBJ2-7; possible D gene TRBD1, 5 bases. The CDR3 spans 15 residues. V lost 0 bases and J 3 bases, leaving 12 bases between the germline ends. Germline CDR1 SGHTA, CDR2 FQGNSA. The CDR3 reads CASSLASGIIYEQYF. The CDR3, as DNA: TGTGCCAGCAGCTTAGCGTCAGGGATAATCTACGAGCAGTACTTC.

The chain employs TRBV18 and TRBJ1-2, with unresolved D. There are 14 residues in the CDR3. The germline V gene encodes CDR1 KGHSH and CDR2 LQKENI. The germline V and J ends were trimmed by 3 bases and 5 bases, with 13 bases remaining between them. This chain's CDR3 is CASSPNGPRYGYTF. CDR3 sequence (DNA): TGTGCCAGCTCACCTAACGGACCCCGTTATGGCTACACCTTC.

V gene TRBV14 combines with J gene TRBJ2-1; no reliable D call. Trimming pared 0 bases from V and 3 bases from J, leaving 6 bases between. The V gene's germline CDR1 is SGHDN and CDR2 FVKESK. CDR3 length: 14 residues. CDR3 sequence reads: CASSQEAIYNEQFF. CDR3 DNA: TGTGCCAGCAGCCAAGAGGCTATCTACAATGAGCAGTTCTTC.

This sequence joins TRBV5-1 and TRBJ2-1; 14 nucleotides agree with TRBD2. Losses at the gene ends were 7 bases for V and 9 bases for J; bases not matched to a gene: 12. Per germline, CDR1 SGHRS and CDR2 YFSETQ. The CDR3 totals 16 residues. Written as DNA, the CDR3 is TGCGCCAGCGAGGGGCGGACTAGCGGGGGGTTGGGTGAGCAGTTCTTC. Protein sequence: CASEGRTSGGLGEQFF.

This rearrangement joins TRBV9 to TRBJ1-2, with 10 positions matching TRBD1. The ends lost 3 bases at V and 8 bases at J; junction bases unmatched: 10. Germline V gene lookup returns CDR1 SGDLS and CDR2 YYNGEE. CDR3 size: 15 residues. In DNA form, the CDR3 reads TGTGCCAGCAGCGCGTTCCGGGACAGGGGTTTCGGCTACACCTTC. Translated: CASSAFRDRGFGYTF.